A selection of T cell receptor beta chains follows, all from one sample in a study of T cell responses to AZD1222 COVID-19 vaccine. Profiling relied on immunoSEQ multiplex PCR, and the TCRdb table lists in-frame clones only, not all of them. The sample yields some 170,000 clones, roughly 89% seen once. The specimen was peripheral blood, collected on day 0 of AZD1222 vaccination. The receptors were gathered from an adult in good health. Both conserved end residues are part of each CDR3. D genes are given only for firm matches. A row's size may be missing; if present it is once, few, many or a size class.

j_call	clone_size	v_call	d_call	cdr3_nt	cdr3_aa
TRBJ2-2	-	TRBV11-3	-	TGTGCCAGCAGCGATGGCGGGCAGATAAACACCGGGGAGCTGTTTTTT	CASSDGGQINTGELFF
TRBJ1-4	-	TRBV2	-	TGTGCCAGCAGCTCTACAGGGGAAAAACTGTTTTTT	CASSSTGEKLFF
TRBJ2-1	-	TRBV27	TRBD1	TGTGCCAGCATATCTGGGACAGGGATCAATGAGCAGTTCTTC	CASISGTGINEQFF
TRBJ2-5	-	TRBV28	-	TGTGCCAGCAGACCTGGAGGGACCTTTAAGCAGGCCCAGTACTTC	CASRPGGTFKQAQYF
TRBJ2-1	-	TRBV9	-	TGTGCCAGCAGCCCCCTGGGGACACACACCAACAATGAGCAGTTCTTC	CASSPLGTHTNNEQFF
TRBJ2-3	-	TRBV3-1/TRBV3-2	-	TGTGCCAGCAGCCAAAGGGGGGACAGAGGCACAGATACGCAGTATTTT	CASSQRGDRGTDTQYF
TRBJ2-5	-	TRBV7-6	-	TGTGCCAGCAGCTTAGGTAGCGGTACTCGAGAGACCCAGTACTTC	CASSLGSGTRETQYF
TRBJ1-6	-	TRBV5-1	TRBD1	TGCGCCAGCAGCTCACAGGGGTCAAATTCACCCCTCCACTTT	CASSSQGSNSPLHF
TRBJ2-1	-	TRBV19	-	TGTGCCAGTAGTATAGGAGTGGTTTATGAGCAGTTCTTC	CASSIGVVYEQFF
TRBJ1-2	-	TRBV7-9	TRBD1	TGTGCCAGCAGCTTAACAGGGGACTATGGCTACACCTTC	CASSLTGDYGYTF
TRBJ2-2	-	TRBV11-2	-	TGTGCCAGCAGCTTAGTTGTATCCGGGGAGCTGTTTTTT	CASSLVVSGELFF
TRBJ1-1	-	TRBV12-2	-	TGTGCAAGTCGCCTTGGACGGGGGAACACTGAAGCTTTCTTT	CASRLGRGNTEAFF
TRBJ2-1	-	TRBV5-1	-	TGCGCCAGCAGCTTGTTGGGACGGGCCTACAATGAGCAGTTCTTC	CASSLLGRAYNEQFF
TRBJ1-1	-	TRBV12-5	-	TGTGCTAGTGGCCGAGGGGGGTTCACTGAAGCTTTCTTT	CASGRGGFTEAFF
TRBJ1-1	once	TRBV11-2	TRBD1	TGTGCCAGCAGCCTCGACAGGGGTAACACTGAAGCTTTCTTT	CASSLDRGNTEAFF
TRBJ2-2	-	TRBV11-3	-	TGTGCCAGCAGCTTGCGGAAAGGGCAGGGTACCGGGGAGCTGTTTTTT	CASSLRKGQGTGELFF
TRBJ2-2	-	TRBV7-2	-	TGTGCCAGCAGCCCTAACAGAGGCCTCCCGGCCGGGGAGCTGTTTTTT	CASSPNRGLPAGELFF
TRBJ1-1	-	TRBV4-3	-	TGCGCCAGCAGCCGTGGGACCGGGCAGAGTAACACTGAAGCTTTCTTT	CASSRGTGQSNTEAFF
TRBJ2-3	-	TRBV2	-	TGTGCCAGCAGGGGCAGGATCACAGATACGCAGTATTTT	CASRGRITDTQYF
TRBJ2-2	once	TRBV5-1	TRBD1	TGCGCCAGCAGCGTTGACAGGGTCACCGGGGAGCTGTTTTTT	CASSVDRVTGELFF
TRBJ1-5	-	TRBV6-1	TRBD1	TGTGCCAGCAGTGAGACAGGGCGGGGCAATCAGCCCCAGCATTTT	CASSETGRGNQPQHF
TRBJ1-2	-	TRBV18	TRBD1	TGTGCCAGCTCAAGGGACAGGGCCGAGGTTGGCTACACCTTC	CASSRDRAEVGYTF
TRBJ1-2	-	TRBV4-1	-	TGCGCCAGCAGCCAAAAGCCCGGCGGGGGGAGGGACTATGGCTACACCTTC	CASSQKPGGGRDYGYTF
TRBJ2-4	once	TRBV6-2/TRBV6-3	TRBD2	TGTGCCAGCAGTCCGACTAGCGGGAGGGCCTTCGCGATAAACATTCAGTACTTC	CASSPTSGRAFAINIQYF
TRBJ1-6	-	TRBV5-1	-	TGCGCCAGCAGCTTTAAGACAGACTTAGGCTCACCCCTCCACTTT	CASSFKTDLGSPLHF
TRBJ2-5	-	TRBV10-3	TRBD1	TGTGCCATCAGTTATGACAGGGTTGGGCAGGAGACCCAGTACTTC	CAISYDRVGQETQYF
TRBJ1-3	-	TRBV11-1	-	TGTGCCAGCAGACGGACAGACGGAACTGGAAACACCATATATTTT	CASRRTDGTGNTIYF
TRBJ2-7	-	TRBV28	TRBD1	TGTGCCAGCACTTCATATGGGACAGGGAATTACGAGCAGTACTTC	CASTSYGTGNYEQYF
TRBJ2-1	-	TRBV6-5	TRBD2	TGTGCCAGCCGACTAGCGGGAGGCAATGAGCAGTTCTTC	CASRLAGGNEQFF
TRBJ1-3	-	TRBV18	-	TGTGCCAGCTCTCCCGCCTCCTCTGGAAACACCATATATTTT	CASSPASSGNTIYF
TRBJ1-4	-	TRBV19	-	TGTGCCAGTAGGGACATTAATGAAAAACTGTTTTTT	CASRDINEKLFF
TRBJ2-6	-	TRBV23-1	-	TGCGCCGTATTCCGCTCTGGGGCCAACGTCCTGACTTTC	CAVFRSGANVLTF
TRBJ1-5	-	TRBV19	TRBD1	TGTGCCAGTAACCCGGGACAGAATCAGCCCCAGCATTTT	CASNPGQNQPQHF
TRBJ2-6	few	TRBV4-1	TRBD1	TGCGCCAGCAGCCCGATCGGCCTACAGGGGGATCTATCGGGGGCCAACGTCCTGACTTTC	CASSPIGLQGDLSGANVLTF
TRBJ2-3	-	TRBV5-6	TRBD2	TGTGCCAGCAGTACCCTAGCGGGGGGGCCGAGTGGAGATACGCAGTATTTT	CASSTLAGGPSGDTQYF
TRBJ1-2	-	TRBV3-1/TRBV3-2	-	TGTGCCAGCAGCCAAGCTAGGAGAAACTATGGCTACACCTTC	CASSQARRNYGYTF
TRBJ1-5	-	TRBV4-1	-	TGCGCCAGCAGCCTCCCCGGCGCAGGGGACGGCAATCAGCCCCAGCATTTT	CASSLPGAGDGNQPQHF
TRBJ2-3	-	TRBV10-1	-	TGCGCCAGCAGTGAGTCGTTAGATACGCAGTATTTT	CASSESLDTQYF
TRBJ2-1	-	TRBV4-3	TRBD1	TGCGCCAGCAGCCAAGGGACAGGCAACTACAATGAGCAGTTCTTC	CASSQGTGNYNEQFF
TRBJ1-5	-	TRBV13	-	TGTGCCAGCAGCTTAGGTGGGGGCCTAAGCAATCAGCCCCAGCATTTT	CASSLGGGLSNQPQHF